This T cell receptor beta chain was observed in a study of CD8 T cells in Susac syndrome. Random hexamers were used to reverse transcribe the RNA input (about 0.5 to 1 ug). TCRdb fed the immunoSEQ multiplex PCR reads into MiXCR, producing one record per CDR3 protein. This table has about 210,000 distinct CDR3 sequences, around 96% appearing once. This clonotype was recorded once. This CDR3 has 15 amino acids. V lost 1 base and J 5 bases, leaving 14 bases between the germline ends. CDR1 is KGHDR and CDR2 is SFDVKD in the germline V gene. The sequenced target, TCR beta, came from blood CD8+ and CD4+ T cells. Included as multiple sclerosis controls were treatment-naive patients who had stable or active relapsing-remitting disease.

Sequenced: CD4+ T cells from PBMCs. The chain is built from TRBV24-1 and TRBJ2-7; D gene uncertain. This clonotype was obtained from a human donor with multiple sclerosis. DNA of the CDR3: TGTGCCACCAGTGATTTAGACTGCCTCCTGAACGAGCAGTACTTC. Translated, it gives CATSDLDCLLNEQYF.